These 31 T cell receptor beta chains were sequenced from one sample in a study of blood T cell dynamics during melanoma immunotherapy. Time point in this sample: week 3, after first cycle of checkpoint inhibitor. This table comes from immunoSEQ multiplex PCR, and its TCRdb copy is limited to in-frame clones, with some not included. This table has more than 14,000 clones, around nine tenths appearing once. This sample comprised blood, obtained from a patient treated with checkpoint blockade. Receptor source: a human donor with melanoma.

This clone was seen a few times. This chain connects TRBV5-1 to TRBJ2-3; possible D gene TRBD2, 6 bases. The germline V gene encodes CDR1 SGHRS and CDR2 YFSETQ. V dropped 7 bases and J dropped 1 base, with 16 bases sitting between them. CDR3 length: 15 amino acids. CDR3 in DNA: TGCGCCAGCTCTCAGCGGGTTGACGGCACAGATACGCAGTATTTT. Encoded protein: CASSQRVDGTDTQYF.

The V call is TRBV7-9, the J call TRBJ2-1; 11 bases line up with TRBD1. Trimming took 5 bases from V and 10 from J; bases not matched to a gene: 10. This CDR3 has 15 amino acids. The germline V gene has CDR1 SEHNR and CDR2 FQNEAQ (reference sequence). CDR3 in amino acids: CASSTDRDRGGEQFF. CDR3 sequence (DNA): TGTGCCAGCAGCACCGACCGGGACAGGGGGGGCGAGCAGTTCTTC.

This clone is a singleton in its sample. This chain links TRBV10-1 with TRBJ1-4, with D unclear. Germline CDR1 reads WNHNN; CDR2 reads SYGVQD (reference sequence). The CDR3 consists of 15 residues. The V end lost 3 bases, the J end lost 8 bases, and 16 bases lay between the germline ends. The CDR3 reads CASSDFRPRREKLFF. CDR3 nucleotides: TGCGCCAGCAGTGATTTCAGGCCCCGAAGGGAAAAACTGTTTTTT.

The rearrangement uses TRBV6-5 and TRBJ1-3; D not resolved. The germline V gene has CDR1 MNHEY and CDR2 SVGAGI. CDR3 length equals 11 residues. Trimming removed 2 bases from V and 7 bases from J, with 3 bases in between. The CDR3 reads CASSYGNTIYF. CDR3 DNA sequence: TGTGCCAGCAGTTACGGGAACACCATATATTTT.

The chain couples TRBV14 to TRBJ2-3, with D hard to call. V lost 4 bases and J lost 4, with 12 bases in between. This CDR3 has 14 amino acids. In germline, CDR1 is SGHDN, CDR2 FVKESK. CDR3 sequence (DNA): TGTGCCAGCAGCCTCCTAGTGGGCGCAGATACGCAGTATTTT. It yields the protein CASSLLVGADTQYF.

This chain joins TRBV9 and TRBJ1-2; D gene uncertain. Germline V gives CDR1 SGDLS, CDR2 YYNGEE. The CDR3 is 14 residues long. The V gene lost 1 base and the J gene lost 2 bases, with 9 bases spanning the gap. Here the CDR3 DNA reads TGTGCCAGCAGCGTATCGTACGGGAACTATGGCTACACCTTC. Protein sequence: CASSVSYGNYGYTF.

This chain uses TRBV6-1 with TRBJ2-5; D possibly corresponds to TRBD1 (5 bases). CDR1 is MNHNS and CDR2 is SASEGT in the germline V gene. The V end was cut by 6 bases, the J end by 2 bases, with 10 bases between. The CDR3 spans 13 residues. The CDR3 here is CASSRQRQETQYF. The CDR3 coding sequence is TGTGCCAGCAGCCGACAGAGACAAGAGACCCAGTACTTC.

This sequence joins TRBV28 and TRBJ2-7, with 9 bases fitting TRBD2. The J segment lost 4 bases and the V segment lost 6 bases, leaving 13 bases of the junction unmatched. This CDR3 spans 16 amino acids. Germline CDR1 MDHEN, CDR2 SYDVKM. CDR3 bases: TGTGCCAGCAGACCTTCCACTAGCGGGCCTCTGTACGAGCAGTACTTC. It is translated as CASRPSTSGPLYEQYF.

The J gene is TRBJ2-1, the V gene TRBV4-1; 9 bases line up with TRBD2. Germline V gene sequence: CDR1 MGHRA, CDR2 YSYEKL. The CDR3 contains 17 residues. Trimming removed 0 bases from V and 8 bases from J; junction bases left unmatched: 11. In DNA, the CDR3 is TGCGCCAGCAGCCAAGATCCCGGGACTAGCTATGTCGATGAGCAGTTCTTC. This gives the protein CASSQDPGTSYVDEQFF.

This chain links TRBV23-1 with TRBJ2-5; 7 nucleotides align to TRBD2. TRBV23-1 falls under the ORF class, with uncertain function. This CDR3 region has 15 residues. The J segment lost 2 bases and the V segment lost 0 bases, leaving 3 bases of the junction unmatched. CDR3 in amino acids: CASSQSGGVQETQYF. Here the CDR3 DNA reads TGCGCCAGCAGTCAATCGGGGGGGGTTCAAGAGACCCAGTACTTC.

CDR3 loop: CASSQSVGGGTDTQYF. The CDR3 bases are TGTGCCAGCAGCCAATCTGTAGGAGGTGGTACAGATACGCAGTATTTT. The V call is TRBV28, the J call TRBJ2-3, with a weak D call TRBD2 (5 bases). The germline V gene encodes CDR1 MDHEN and CDR2 SYDVKM. V gave up 6 bases and J gave up 3 bases, with 19 bases separating them. The CDR3 totals 16 residues.

The chain has TRBV5-4 and TRBJ2-3, with a possible D match to TRBD1 (5 bases). This CDR3 spans 16 amino acids. Looked up from germline, CDR1 is SGHNT and CDR2 is YYREEE (reference sequence). V was pared by 0 bases and J by 7 bases, with 18 bases between. This chain's CDR3 is CASSLEAGLRGNTQYF. The DNA for the CDR3 is TGTGCCAGCAGCTTGGAGGCAGGGTTAAGAGGAAATACGCAGTATTTT.

The rearrangement uses TRBV5-1 and TRBJ1-3; D call uncertain. V lost 1 base and J 1 base, leaving 3 bases between the germline ends. The CDR3 sequence is 13 residues long. CDR1 and CDR2 (germline): SGHRS, YFSETQ. CDR3 sequence reads: CASSLTSGNTIYF. DNA of the CDR3: TGCGCCAGCAGCTTGACTTCTGGAAACACCATATATTTT.

This chain connects TRBV10-1 to TRBJ1-6; D gene unclear. Between the trimmed V and J ends, which lost 6 bases and 9 bases, there was a span of 9 bases. The germline V gene encodes CDR1 WNHNN and CDR2 SYGVQD (reference sequence). The CDR3 is 12 amino acids. The CDR3 reads CASRGWGSPLHF. CDR3 nucleotides: TGCGCCAGCAGAGGGTGGGGTTCACCCCTCCACTTT.

This chain connects TRBV11-2 to TRBJ1-3, with D tentatively TRBD1 (5 bases). Looked up from germline, CDR1 is SGHAT and CDR2 is FQNNGV. The CDR3 totals 15 residues. Trimming removed 2 bases from V and 0 bases from J, with 8 bases in between. The CDR3 reads CASSLRDDSGNTIYF. The CDR3 DNA reads as TGTGCCAGCAGCTTAAGGGACGACTCTGGAAACACCATATATTTT. Together with reference TRBV11-2 and TRBJ1-3, the CDR3 gives the full variable domain: EAGVAQSPRYKIIEKRQSVAFWCNPISGHATLYWYQQILGQGPKLLIQFQNNGVVDDSQLPKDRFSAERLKGVDSTLKIQPAKLEDSAVYLCASSLRDDSGNTIYFGEGSWLTVV.

This chain uses TRBV5-1 with TRBJ2-7; 8 bases fit TRBD2. Per the germline V gene, CDR1 is SGHRS and CDR2 is YFSETQ. The CDR3 sequence is 15 residues long. Losses at the gene ends were 3 bases for V and 3 bases for J; bases not matched to a gene: 8. The CDR3, as DNA: TGCGCCAGCAGCTACAGTAGCGGGATAATCTACGAGCAGTACTTC. Encoded protein: CASSYSSGIIYEQYF.

The gene calls are TRBV7-6 and TRBJ2-7; maybe TRBD1 (5 bases). Germline V CDR1 and CDR2: SGHVS, FNYEAQ. V dropped 0 bases and J dropped 0 bases, with 15 bases sitting between them. CDR3 size: 17 residues. CDR3 sequence reads: CASSLAGPRVHSYEQYF. CDR3 sequence (DNA): TGTGCCAGCAGCTTAGCTGGTCCCAGGGTACACTCCTACGAGCAGTACTTC.

This clone came up a few times. V is TRBV7-3 and J is TRBJ1-5; D gene unclear. The CDR3 totals 13 residues. Trimming removed 5 bases at V and 3 bases at J, with 8 bases between. Germline loops: CDR1 SGHTA, CDR2 FQGTGA. CDR3 in amino acids: CASSPTTNQPQHF. The CDR3, as DNA: TGTGCCAGCAGCCCTACGACCAATCAGCCCCAGCATTTT. Supplemented by reference TRBV7-3 and TRBJ1-5, the full variable domain reads GAGVSQTPSNKVTEKGKYVELRCDPISGHTALYWYRQSLGQGPEFLIYFQGTGAADDSGLPNDRFFAVRPEGSVSTLKIQRTERGDSAVYLCASSPTTNQPQHFGDGTRLSIL.

The chain has TRBV29-1 and TRBJ2-1; TRBD2 might be the D (6 bases). Trimming removed 8 bases at V and 14 bases at J, with 22 bases between. From germline, CDR1 is SQVTM and CDR2 ANQGSEA. CDR3 length: 12 residues. In nucleotides, the CDR3 is TGCAGCTTCCGGGGTGGGTGGGGAGGCGAGTTCTTC. It translates to CSFRGGWGGEFF.

This chain links TRBV7-8 with TRBJ1-4, with a tentative D call TRBD1 (5 bases). The CDR3 runs to 14 residues. Germline V gene sequence: CDR1 SGHVS, CDR2 FQNEAQ. V was clipped by 4 bases and J by 8 bases, with 14 bases between them. CDR3 nucleotides: TGTGCCAGCAGCTCCGCAGGGTTATGGGAAAAACTGTTTTTT. This gives the protein CASSSAGLWEKLFF.

The CDR3 sequence: CASTPGYRGTEAFF. The CDR3, as DNA: TGTGCCAGCACCCCAGGGTACAGGGGGACTGAAGCTTTCTTT. The chain recombines TRBV28 with TRBJ1-1, with TRBD1 matching 8 bases. J was trimmed by 5 bases and V by 7 bases; bases with no gene match: 9. Germline CDR1 MDHEN, CDR2 SYDVKM. The length of the CDR3 is 14 residues.

This chain uses TRBV6-6 with TRBJ1-5; 7 bases are a match to TRBD1. CDR1 is MNHNY, CDR2 SVGAGI, per germline (reference sequence). The CDR3 extends over 13 amino acids. After removal of 5 bases from V and 6 bases from J, the junction contained 4 bases not matched to a gene. The CDR3 loop is CASSPGQVQPQHF. For the CDR3, the DNA is TGTGCCAGCAGTCCAGGACAGGTTCAGCCCCAGCATTTT.

The chain carries TRBV28 and TRBJ1-4; unclear D gene. Germline-derived CDR1 and CDR2 are MDHEN and SYDVKM. V shed 6 bases and J shed 0 bases, with 14 bases lying between them. The CDR3 covers 16 residues. The CDR3 region is CASSPGIGTTNEKLFF. For the CDR3, the DNA is TGTGCCAGCAGCCCGGGGATAGGTACAACTAATGAAAAACTGTTTTTT. Full variable domain (outside the CDR3, taken from reference TRBV28 and TRBJ1-4): DVKVTQSSRYLVKRTGEKVFLECVQDMDHENMFWYRQDPGLGLRLIYFSYDVKMKEKGDIPEGYSVSREKKERFSLILESASTNQTSMYLCASSPGIGTTNEKLFFGSGTQLSVL.

This chain uses TRBV7-9 with TRBJ2-3; D not resolved. V was cut by 5 bases and J by 0 bases, with 12 bases left in between. CDR1 is SEHNR, CDR2 FQNEAQ, per germline (reference sequence). The CDR3 extends over 15 amino acids. The CDR3 reads CASSRAGASTDTQYF. The CDR3 DNA is TGTGCCAGCAGCCGGGCCGGTGCTAGCACAGATACGCAGTATTTT.

The gene calls are TRBV27 and TRBJ2-1, with TRBD2 identical over 9 bases. V lost 7 bases and J lost 10; bases outside the gene matches: 8. Germline V gives CDR1 MNHEY, CDR2 SMNVEV (reference sequence). The CDR3 totals 13 residues. CDR3 coding DNA: TGTGCCAGCATGGGCGGGAGGGAGTTCGAGCAGTTCTTC. Translation: CASMGGREFEQFF.

This rearrangement joins TRBV4-1 to TRBJ2-7, with TRBD1 matching over 7 bases. The trim removed 1 base at V and 3 bases at J, leaving 6 bases unmatched. Germline assignment: CDR1 MGHRA and CDR2 YSYEKL. This CDR3 spans 15 amino acids. The CDR3 is CASSQGQGRGYEQYF. Written as DNA, the CDR3 is TGCGCCAGCAGCCAAGGACAGGGAAGGGGCTACGAGCAGTACTTC.

This sequence joins TRBV18 and TRBJ1-5; no reliable D call. CDR1 is KGHSH and CDR2 is LQKENI in the germline V gene. The CDR3 contains 14 residues. Trimming removed 3 bases at V and 3 bases at J, with 9 bases between. The CDR3 protein is CASSPNKANQPQHF. The CDR3 nucleotides read TGTGCCAGCTCACCTAATAAGGCCAATCAGCCCCAGCATTTT.

This chain uses TRBV2 with TRBJ2-1; unclear D gene. Trimming took 7 bases from V and 4 from J, leaving 11 bases between them. CDR1 and CDR2 from the germline V gene are SNHLY and FYNNEI. This CDR3 contains 13 residues. CDR3 protein: CASKAVIYNEQFF. CDR3 nucleotide sequence: TGTGCCAGCAAGGCAGTAATTTACAATGAGCAGTTCTTC.

The rearrangement links TRBV19 to TRBJ2-1; 11 nucleotides match TRBD2. Trimming removed 7 bases from V and 7 bases from J; junction bases left unmatched: 9. Germline CDR1 and CDR2: LNHDA and SQIVND (reference sequence). This CDR3 has 15 residues. The DNA of the CDR3 is TGTGCCAGTACGCAGTCTAGCGGGAGGAATAATGAGCAGTTCTTC. Translation gives CASTQSSGRNNEQFF.

The DNA of the CDR3 is TGCGCCAGCAGCCAAGATTTACAGTGGGAGCAGTACTTC. This gives the protein CASSQDLQWEQYF. J is TRBJ2-7 and V is TRBV4-1; unclear D gene. This CDR3 is 13 amino acids long. In germline, CDR1 is MGHRA, CDR2 YSYEKL. V dropped 0 bases and J dropped 7 bases, with 10 bases sitting between them.

This clone came up a few times. The CDR3: CASSLEVPSYEQYF. For the CDR3, the DNA is TGCGCCAGCAGCTTGGAGGTTCCCTCCTACGAGCAGTACTTC. The V and J genes are TRBV5-1 and TRBJ2-7; D unresolved. V lost 0 bases, J lost 0 bases, and 7 bases lay in between. Germline V CDR1 and CDR2: SGHRS, YFSETQ. The CDR3 extends over 14 amino acids.